Each of the 12 T cell receptor beta chains below was sequenced from the same sample in a study of radiotherapy plus CTLA-4 blockade in lung cancer. TCRdb's table, derived via immunoSEQ multiplex PCR, lists solely in-frame clones and lacks some. The data show some 71,000 clones, around 77% seen once. The sample was peripheral blood, taken from a patient treated with radiotherapy plus ipilimumab. The receptors were gathered from a human donor with non-small cell lung cancer whose response to radiotherapy plus ipilimumab could not be evaluated. Some clones in this sample may be carry-over from other donors' samples.

This clone occurred once. The chain has TRBV5-1 and TRBJ2-3; TRBD2 might be the D (6 bases). V was pared by 6 bases and J by 0 bases, with 11 bases between. CDR3 length: 14 amino acids. Per the germline V gene, CDR1 is SGHRS and CDR2 is YFSETQ. The CDR3 nucleotides read TGCGCCAGCAAGGAGGGCACCAGCACAGATACGCAGTATTTT. Translated: CASKEGTSTDTQYF.

This chain connects TRBV10-3 to TRBJ2-7; 7 bases are shared with TRBD2. The CDR3 is made up of 13 amino acids. After removal of 8 bases from V and 0 bases from J, the junction contained 4 bases not matched to a gene. The V gene's germline CDR1 is ENHRY and CDR2 SYGVKD. The CDR3 region is CAIGRETSYEQYF. DNA for the CDR3: TGTGCCATCGGGAGGGAGACCTCCTACGAGCAGTACTTC.

The chain couples TRBV14 to TRBJ2-7; D is ambiguous. This CDR3 is built from 14 residues. The V end was cut by 4 bases, the J end by 3 bases, with 13 bases between. The germline CDR1 and CDR2 sequences are SGHDN and FVKESK. The CDR3 bases are TGTGCCAGCAGCCCTGGTAAAGTACTCTACGAGCAGTACTTC. Translating gives CASSPGKVLYEQYF.

In DNA, the CDR3 is TGTGCCAGCAGTTACGGAGAATCGTCAGGGTCGGGCTACACCTTC. Its translation: CASSYGESSGSGYTF. This chain uses TRBV6-5 with TRBJ1-2; D is possibly TRBD1 (5 bases). Germline loops: CDR1 MNHEY, CDR2 SVGAGI. The CDR3 consists of 15 residues. Trimming removed 2 bases from V and 8 bases from J, with 18 bases in between.

This chain links TRBV2 with TRBJ2-2, with a possible D match to TRBD1 (5 bases). The V gene's germline CDR1 is SNHLY and CDR2 FYNNEI. The CDR3 runs to 13 residues. With 4 bases removed from V and 6 bases from J, the gap between germline ends came to 9 bases. CDR3 nucleotides: TGTGCCAGCAGTGTACAGGACCCCGGGGAGCTGTTTTTT. Protein: CASSVQDPGELFF.

The rearrangement uses TRBV6-5 and TRBJ2-7; D is undetermined. Germline V gene data show CDR1 as MNHEY and CDR2 as SVGAGI. CDR3 size: 13 residues. Trimming took 2 bases from V and 2 from J, leaving 7 bases between them. In nucleotides, the CDR3 is TGTGCCAGCAGTTACGCAGGCACCTACGAGCAGTACTTC. It yields the protein CASSYAGTYEQYF.

V and J are TRBV5-5 and TRBJ1-4; D might be TRBD1 (6 bases). The CDR3 totals 17 residues. Between the trimmed V and J ends, which lost 2 bases and 3 bases, there was a span of 17 bases. Germline assignment: CDR1 SGHKS and CDR2 YYEKEE (reference sequence). CDR3 sequence reads: CASSLAPPGHANEKLFF. CDR3 sequence (DNA): TGTGCCAGCAGCTTAGCCCCCCCGGGACATGCTAATGAAAAACTGTTTTTT.

The V call is TRBV10-3, the J call TRBJ2-7, with 12 bases aligning to TRBD2. Germline V gene data show CDR1 as ENHRY and CDR2 as SYGVKD. V gave up 6 bases and J gave up 2 bases; unmatched junction bases: 2. The CDR3 totals 14 residues. The CDR3, as DNA: TGTGCCATCAGCCCTAGCGGGGGGGCCTACGAGCAGTACTTC. Translation: CAISPSGGAYEQYF.

The chain has TRBV18 and TRBJ1-6, with D tentatively TRBD1 (5 bases). V lost 5 bases to trimming and J lost 15 bases, with 17 bases between them. The CDR3 has 13 amino acids. The germline V gene has CDR1 KGHSH and CDR2 LQKENI. CDR3 in DNA: TGTGCCAGCTCAGCGGGACTCCTTGATTACCTCCACTTT. This gives the protein CASSAGLLDYLHF.

This clone was recorded once. This sequence joins TRBV28 and TRBJ1-5; D ambiguous. This CDR3 is built from 14 residues. Deletions cut 6 bases from V and 0 bases from J, with 9 bases between. From germline, CDR1 is MDHEN and CDR2 SYDVKM. The CDR3 coding sequence is TGTGCCAGCAGGAGTTCCTATAGCAATCAGCCCCAGCATTTT. Translation gives CASRSSYSNQPQHF.

This clone was found a few times. The chain carries TRBV19 and TRBJ1-5; 8 positions agree with TRBD1. CDR1 is LNHDA and CDR2 is SQIVND in the germline V gene (reference sequence). The CDR3 sequence is 16 residues long. The V segment lost 8 bases and the J segment 0 bases; nucleotides outside the gene matches: 9. This chain's CDR3 is CASRRTGTGSNQPQHF. Written as DNA, the CDR3 is TGTGCCAGTCGGCGGACAGGGACAGGTAGCAATCAGCCCCAGCATTTT.

The V gene is TRBV15, the J gene TRBJ1-5, with 7 bases lining up with TRBD1. Germline V CDR1 and CDR2: LNHNV, YYDKDF (reference sequence). The CDR3 runs to 14 residues. The trim removed 3 bases at V and 3 bases at J, leaving 2 bases unmatched. In nucleotides, the CDR3 is TGTGCCACCAGCAGGACAGGGCTCAATCAGCCCCAGCATTTT. Amino acids: CATSRTGLNQPQHF.